The rows below give T cell receptor beta chains drawn from one sample of a study of OX40 agonist ivuxolimab in advanced cancers. Generated by immunoSEQ multiplex PCR, the TCRdb table keeps only in-frame clones and is missing some. The sample lists 50,000 to 70,000 clones, about 93% occurring once. The sample was CD4+ or CD8+ T cells sorted from blood, taken in a trial of the OX40 agonist ivuxolimab. These receptors all stem from an adult with an advanced solid tumor such as melanoma, head and neck, liver or kidney cancer. Each CDR3 is given with its conserved first and last residue. The D gene is left open where the match is weak. Only part of the rows carry a size: once, few, many, or a class if the clone is expanded.

j_call | d_call | v_call | clone_size | cdr3_aa | cdr3_nt
TRBJ1-3 | NA | TRBV9 | NA | CASRDGSSGNTIYF | TGTGCCAGCAGGGACGGTAGCTCTGGAAACACCATATATTTT
TRBJ2-3 | NA | TRBV11-2 | NA | CASIRTAADTQYF | TGTGCCAGCATCCGCACGGCGGCAGATACGCAGTATTTT
TRBJ2-1 | TRBD1 | TRBV7-9 | once | CASSGRDRQYNEQFF | TGTGCCAGCAGCGGCCGGGACAGACAATACAATGAGCAGTTCTTC
TRBJ1-1 | NA | TRBV28 | few | CASSFLQENTEAFF | TGTGCCAGCAGTTTTCTGCAAGAGAACACTGAAGCTTTCTTT
TRBJ2-1 | NA | TRBV5-1 | NA | CASSYRTVRSSYNEQFF | TGCGCCAGCAGCTACCGGACAGTCCGGAGCTCCTACAATGAGCAGTTCTTC
TRBJ2-7 | NA | TRBV27 | NA | CASSSSYEQYF | TGTGCCAGCAGTTCAAGCTACGAGCAGTACTTC
TRBJ2-7 | NA | TRBV5-6 | NA | CASSLAPGNEQYF | TGTGCCAGCAGCTTGGCCCCGGGGAACGAGCAGTACTTC
TRBJ2-3 | NA | TRBV2 | NA | CASLTKTGTDTQYF | TGTGCCAGTCTAACCAAGACTGGCACAGATACGCAGTATTTT
TRBJ2-1 | NA | TRBV14 | NA | CASSRIDNEQFF | TGTGCCAGCAGCAGGATCGACAATGAGCAGTTCTTC
TRBJ1-6 | TRBD1 | TRBV9 | NA | CASSAYTGGNSPLHF | TGTGCCAGCAGCGCATATACAGGGGGGAATTCACCCCTCCACTTT
TRBJ2-3 | NA | TRBV28 | NA | CASSFGAAATDTQYF | TGTGCCAGCAGTTTTGGAGCAGCAGCCACAGATACGCAGTATTTT
TRBJ2-1 | TRBD1 | TRBV5-6 | NA | CASSLETGIHEQFF | TGTGCCAGCAGCTTGGAGACAGGGATTCATGAGCAGTTCTTC
TRBJ2-1 | NA | TRBV28 | NA | CASSLPQGGSEEQFF | TGTGCCAGCAGTTTACCTCAGGGCGGAAGTGAGGAGCAGTTCTTC
TRBJ1-1 | NA | TRBV6-5 | NA | CASSRLRDTNTEAFF | TGTGCCAGCAGTCGCCTAAGGGACACGAACACTGAAGCTTTCTTT
TRBJ2-1 | NA | TRBV21-1 | NA | CASSKRRREQFF | TGTGCCAGCAGCAAAAGACGAAGAGAGCAGTTCTTC
TRBJ2-7 | NA | TRBV15 | few | CATSRERESSYEQYF | TGTGCCACCAGCAGAGAAAGGGAGAGCTCCTACGAGCAGTACTTC
TRBJ1-5 | NA | TRBV6-5 | NA | CASSLGVGNQPQHF | TGTGCCAGCAGTCTTGGGGTAGGCAATCAGCCCCAGCATTTT
TRBJ2-1 | TRBD2 | TRBV9 | NA | CASSVSGGPKEQFF | TGTGCCAGCAGCGTATCGGGAGGGCCAAAGGAGCAGTTCTTC
TRBJ1-2 | NA | TRBV6-5 | NA | CASRGPWAEGYGYTF | TGTGCCAGCAGGGGACCTTGGGCTGAGGGGTATGGCTACACCTTC
TRBJ2-5 | NA | TRBV29-1 | NA | CSVVGETQYF | TGCAGCGTTGTAGGAGAGACCCAGTACTTC
TRBJ2-2 | NA | TRBV27 | NA | CASSFFNTGELFF | TGTGCCAGCAGTTTTTTTAACACCGGGGAGCTGTTTTTT
TRBJ2-1 | TRBD2 | TRBV4-3 | once | CATSDSGRRNEQFF | TGCGCCACCTCGGATAGCGGGAGGAGGAATGAGCAGTTCTTC
TRBJ2-7 | TRBD1 | TRBV5-4 | NA | CASSLRDRAYEQYF | TGTGCCAGCAGCTTGCGGGACAGGGCATACGAGCAGTACTTC
TRBJ1-3 | NA | TRBV7-6 | NA | CASSLGRSSGNTIYF | TGTGCCAGCAGCTTAGGGAGGAGCTCTGGAAACACCATATATTTT
TRBJ2-2 | TRBD2 | TRBV11-2 | NA | CASSFPTGRVVTFTGELFF | TGTGCCAGCAGCTTTCCTACCGGGAGGGTGGTAACGTTCACCGGGGAGCTGTTTTTT
TRBJ2-7 | NA | TRBV14 | NA | CASSQDGDSYEQYF | TGTGCCAGCAGCCAAGACGGGGACTCCTACGAGCAGTACTTC
TRBJ2-1 | TRBD1 | TRBV13 | NA | CASSLGTGEENEQFF | TGTGCCAGCAGCTTAGGGACAGGGGAGGAGAATGAGCAGTTCTTC
TRBJ2-2 | TRBD2 | TRBV9 | NA | CASSVSGTSVGGELFF | TGTGCCAGCAGCGTATCTGGGACTAGCGTCGGCGGGGAGCTGTTTTTT
TRBJ2-1 | NA | TRBV9 | NA | CASSSGGYNEQFF | TGTGCCAGCAGCTCGGGCGGCTACAATGAGCAGTTCTTC